This T cell receptor beta chain was found in a study of blood T cells in healthy people across ages. Study-level background: Capture via template switching afforded approximately one barcoded beta molecule per two T cells. The study's findings and limits: The study could not conclusively compare naive and antigen-experienced cells, given its unsorted PBMCs. Donors of long life had a larger count of naive CD4+ cells and greater diversity than aged donors.

As concerns this clonotype: The antigen is undetermined.

Using a J-beta primer mix together with a sample-barcoded 5' primer, a second PCR was run for about 7 to 12 cycles. One entry per CDR3 protein results from TCRdb running MiXCR on the 5' RACE reads. The sample has about 680,000 distinct CDR3 sequences; over 45% are singletons. In germline, CDR1 is SGHAT, CDR2 FQNNGV. V shed 8 bases, J shed 4 bases, and the junction held 3 bases outside the gene matches. The CDR3 is 13 amino acids. V and J are TRBV11-2 and TRBJ2-1; 9 bases map to TRBD2. The receptor's source is an older woman in good health. The material sequenced was blood. CDR3 DNA: TGTGCCAGCGGAGGACTAGCGTACAATGAGCAGTTCTTC. Translation: CASGGLAYNEQFF.